Shown below are 29 T cell receptor beta chains from a single sample sequenced in a study of response to subunit inactivated influenza vaccine. TCRdb reprocessed the RT-PCR reads via MiXCR and lists one record per CDR3 protein. The table lists 180,000 or so distinct CDR3 sequences, approximately 12% of them singletons, with less than 30% in the top ten. These sequences were also reported in another study, on T cells expressing NK-cell markers. That paper adds: The cDNA for TCR beta came from 5'RACE template switching with UMIs.

Sequencing was performed on CD8+ T cells sorted from PBMCs, taken approximately 13 days after vaccination. These receptor sequences come from a man aged 45-60 years who received an inactivated influenza vaccine.

V and J are TRBV13 and TRBJ2-7, with TRBD1 matching over 7 bases. Germline V gene lookup returns CDR1 PRHDT and CDR2 FYEKMQ (reference sequence). CDR3 length: 16 residues. J lost 2 bases, V lost 5 bases, and 12 bases had no gene match. The CDR3 is CASSPTGDGITYEQYF. CDR3 nucleotides: TGTGCCAGCAGCCCTACAGGGGACGGAATCACCTACGAGCAGTACTTC.

In this sample, this clonotype turned up a few times. The chain carries TRBV12-3 or TRBV12-4 and TRBJ2-2; 9 bases are a match to TRBD1. The ends lost 6 bases at V and 2 bases at J; junction bases unmatched: 7. The CDR3 is 16 residues long. The CDR3 nucleotides are TGTGCCAGCAGACAAACAGGGGGCGAAAACACCGGGGAGCTGTTTTTT. Translating gives CASRQTGGENTGELFF.

The chain employs TRBV5-1 and TRBJ2-1, with TRBD2 as a possible D gene (7 bases). The V end was cut by 0 bases, the J end by 6 bases, with 13 bases between. The germline CDR1 and CDR2 sequences are SGHRS and YFSETQ. This CDR3 is 15 amino acids long. CDR3 DNA: TGCGCCAGCAGCTTGGCGGCGGGGGCCCCCAATGAGCAGTTCTTC. Translation gives CASSLAAGAPNEQFF.

This clonotype has at least ten counts. The rearrangement links TRBV7-8 to TRBJ2-7; 10 positions match TRBD1. The junction had 6 bases not matched to a gene; V was cut back by 5 bases and J by 5 bases. Per germline, CDR1 SGHVS and CDR2 FQNEAQ. The CDR3 spans 14 residues. The CDR3 protein is CASSADRGTNEQYF. The DNA of the CDR3 is TGTGCCAGCAGCGCGGACAGGGGGACCAACGAGCAGTACTTC.

This clonotype was found a few times. The rearrangement uses TRBV7-6 and TRBJ1-1; D is ambiguous. The germline CDR1 and CDR2 sequences are SGHVS and FNYEAQ. V was trimmed by 5 bases and J by 0 bases, leaving 13 bases between them. The CDR3 is 15 residues long. Here the CDR3 DNA reads TGTGCCAGCAGCACAAGTTTGGGATTGAACACTGAAGCTTTCTTT. This translates into CASSTSLGLNTEAFF.

The CDR3 region is CASSYGAGVSDTQYF. The CDR3 bases are TGTGCCAGCAGTTACGGGGCGGGAGTTTCAGATACGCAGTATTTT. This sequence joins TRBV6-5 and TRBJ2-3; TRBD2 aligns across 7 bases. Germline values: CDR1 MNHEY, CDR2 SVGAGI. The trim removed 2 bases at V and 4 bases at J, leaving 6 bases unmatched. The CDR3 extends over 15 amino acids.

This clonotype was observed a few times. This sequence joins TRBV20-1 and TRBJ2-1, with TRBD2 matching over 7 bases. CDR1 DFQATT and CDR2 SNEGSKA come from the germline V gene (reference sequence). The junction had 8 bases not matched to a gene; V was cut back by 3 bases and J by 15 bases. CDR3 length: 11 residues. The CDR3 region is CSASWGGGRFF. Written as DNA, the CDR3 is TGCAGTGCTAGCTGGGGGGGTGGTCGGTTCTTC.

The chain has TRBV28 and TRBJ2-3; 9 positions agree with TRBD2. Per germline, CDR1 MDHEN and CDR2 SYDVKM. The CDR3 runs 17 residues. V lost 5 bases and J lost 3; bases outside the gene matches: 12. CDR3 nucleotide sequence: TGTGCCAGCAGTCCGCGACTAGCGGTAGCTGGGACAGATACGCAGTATTTT. This codes for CASSPRLAVAGTDTQYF.

This clonotype has just a few counts. The V gene is TRBV29-1, the J gene TRBJ2-7, with unresolved D. V gave up 7 bases and J gave up 6 bases, with 16 bases separating them. CDR3 length: 12 amino acids. From germline, CDR1 is SQVTM and CDR2 ANQGSEA. The CDR3 here is CSALLLPGEQYF. CDR3 in DNA: TGCAGCGCCCTTCTCCTCCCCGGCGAGCAGTACTTC.

The rearrangement joins TRBV5-1 to TRBJ1-1; 10 positions match TRBD1. Per the germline V gene, CDR1 is SGHRS and CDR2 is YFSETQ. The CDR3 length is 18 residues. V trimming: 1 base; J trimming: 0 bases; junction bases outside the gene matches: 9. CDR3 nucleotides: TGCGCCAGCAGCTTGTTGGTTAGGGGACAGGGGTTGAACACTGAAGCTTTCTTT. Translation: CASSLLVRGQGLNTEAFF.

The chain employs TRBV27 and TRBJ1-1; maybe TRBD1 (5 bases). There are 14 residues in the CDR3. V was pared by 4 bases and J by 1 base, with 10 bases between. From germline, CDR1 is MNHEY and CDR2 SMNVEV (reference sequence). CDR3 DNA sequence: TGTGCCAGCAGTTGGGGAGGGGAGAACACTGAAGCTTTCTTT. Translated, it gives CASSWGGENTEAFF.

This chain connects TRBV20-1 to TRBJ2-7, with no clear D. Germline V gene lookup returns CDR1 DFQATT and CDR2 SNEGSKA (reference sequence). This CDR3 spans 14 amino acids. The V end lost 0 bases, the J end lost 0 bases, and 9 bases lay between the germline ends. Here the CDR3 DNA reads TGCAGTGCTAGAGATGGACGCGACTCCTACGAGCAGTACTTC. This gives the protein CSARDGRDSYEQYF.

This sequence joins TRBV9 and TRBJ1-1; D ambiguous. CDR3 size: 13 residues. Germline V gene sequence: CDR1 SGDLS, CDR2 YYNGEE. The V end lost 0 bases, the J end lost 7 bases, and 10 bases lay between the germline ends. CDR3 bases: TGTGCCAGCAGCGTAGGGTCGTGGAATGAAGCTTTCTTT. Amino acids: CASSVGSWNEAFF.

This clonotype has only a few counts. The CDR3 DNA sequence: TGTGCCAGCAGCGTAGCTAGCGGGAGTTATGAGACCCAGTACTTC. As protein: CASSVASGSYETQYF. The genes are TRBV7-3 and TRBJ2-5; TRBD2 aligns across 10 bases. Trimming took 5 bases from V and 5 from J; bases not matched to a gene: 8. CDR1 and CDR2 from the germline V gene are SGHTA and FQGTGA. This CDR3 spans 15 amino acids.

This clonotype was counted ten times or more. J is TRBJ2-7 and V is TRBV29-1, with D uncertain. This CDR3 region has 13 residues. V lost 5 bases and J lost 5, with 16 bases in between. Per germline, CDR1 SQVTM and CDR2 ANQGSEA. CDR3 nucleotide sequence: TGCAGCGTTAGCCCCGGGCTCTCGCACGAGCAGTACTTC. Protein product: CSVSPGLSHEQYF.

This clonotype was picked up many times. This sequence joins TRBV7-9 and TRBJ2-7; D gene ambiguous. Germline CDR1 is SEHNR and CDR2 is FQNEAQ (reference sequence). Trimming pared 5 bases from V and 0 bases from J, leaving 5 bases between. This CDR3 region has 12 residues. Here the CDR3 DNA reads TGTGCCAGCAGCCGGAGCTCCTACGAGCAGTACTTC. This sequence encodes CASSRSSYEQYF. Together with reference TRBV7-9 and TRBJ2-7, the CDR3 gives the full variable domain: DTGVSQNPRHKITKRGQNVTFRCDPISEHNRLYWYRQTLGQGPEFLTYFQNEAQLEKSRLLSDRFSAERPKGSFSTLEIQRTEQGDSAMYLCASSRSSYEQYFGPGTRLTVT.

This clonotype occurred a few times. DNA for the CDR3: TGCAGTGCAAACGTGGAGCGGGGAAAAGAGACCCAGTACTTC. It translates to CSANVERGKETQYF. The V and J genes are TRBV20-1 and TRBJ2-5, with TRBD2 matching 7 bases. The junction had 10 bases not matched to a gene; V was cut back by 6 bases and J by 3 bases. Germline CDR1 DFQATT, CDR2 SNEGSKA (reference sequence). The CDR3 length is 14 residues.

This clonotype was observed a few times. The gene calls are TRBV14 and TRBJ2-7; possibly TRBD1 for D (6 bases). CDR1 and CDR2 (germline): SGHDN, FVKESK. The CDR3 consists of 14 residues. Deletions cut 1 base from V and 3 bases from J, with 10 bases between. For the CDR3, the DNA is TGTGCCAGCAGCCAAGGTTTCAGGGGCTACGAGCAGTACTTC. The encoded protein is CASSQGFRGYEQYF.

The chain is built from TRBV25-1 and TRBJ2-1; D remains unclear. There are 12 residues in the CDR3. The germline V gene has CDR1 MGHDK and CDR2 SYGVNS. The V and J ends lost 3 bases and 6 bases respectively, with 6 bases between them. The CDR3 reads CASSDLVNEQFF. In DNA, the CDR3 is TGTGCCAGCAGTGATTTGGTCAATGAGCAGTTCTTC. The whole variable domain, remainder taken from reference TRBV25-1 and TRBJ2-1, is EADIYQTPRYLVIGTGKKITLECSQTMGHDKMYWYQQDPGMELHLIHYSYGVNSTEKGDLSSESTVSRIRTEHFPLTLESARPSHTSQYLCASSDLVNEQFFGPGTRLTVL.

This chain joins TRBV5-5 and TRBJ2-1; 9 bases agree with TRBD1. Germline CDR1 and CDR2: SGHKS and YYEKEE (reference sequence). The CDR3 spans 17 residues. V shed 0 bases, J shed 0 bases, and the junction held 4 bases outside the gene matches. The CDR3 sequence: CASSLDRGRGSYNEQFF. CDR3 DNA: TGTGCCAGCAGCTTGGACAGGGGGCGCGGCTCCTACAATGAGCAGTTCTTC.

This clonotype was seen only a few times. The chain employs TRBV2 and TRBJ2-4; tentative D call: TRBD2 (6 bases). Trimming took off 2 bases at V and 0 bases at J, with 11 bases between the two ends. Germline V lookup: CDR1 SNHLY, CDR2 FYNNEI. This CDR3 spans 16 amino acids. The CDR3 sequence: CASSEYGGLAKNIQYF. The CDR3 DNA reads TGTGCCAGCAGTGAATACGGAGGGCTAGCCAAAAACATTCAGTACTTC. Full variable domain (missing parts from reference TRBV2 and TRBJ2-4): EPEVTQTPSHQVTQMGQEVILRCVPISNHLYFYWYRQILGQKVEFLVSFYNNEISEKSEIFDDQFSVERPDGSNFTLKIRSTKLEDSAMYFCASSEYGGLAKNIQYFGAGTRLSVL.

The sample holds a few counts of this clonotype. The chain uses TRBV9 and TRBJ2-7, with TRBD1 matching over 7 bases. CDR1 and CDR2 from the germline V gene are SGDLS and YYNGEE. This CDR3 is built from 16 residues. Trimming at V came to 3 bases and at J to 1 base, leaving 10 bases not matched to a gene. The CDR3 DNA sequence: TGTGCCAGCAGCGCACACCGGGACAGCGGATCCTACGAGCAGTACTTC. This codes for CASSAHRDSGSYEQYF. The full variable domain, its missing parts supplied by reference TRBV9 and TRBJ2-7, is DSGVTQTPKHLITATGQRVTLRCSPRSGDLSVYWYQQSLDQGLQFLIQYYNGEERAKGNILERFSAQQFPDLHSELNLSSLELGDSALYFCASSAHRDSGSYEQYFGPGTRLTVT.

The V gene is TRBV18, the J gene TRBJ2-6; 7 nucleotides align to TRBD2. Unmatched junction bases numbered 12, after V lost 5 bases and J lost 2 bases. Germline CDR1 reads KGHSH; CDR2 reads LQKENI. The CDR3 spans 18 residues. Here the CDR3 DNA reads TGTGCCAGCTCAACGATACCAGCGGGAATAACTGGGGCCAACGTCCTGACTTTC. Residues: CASSTIPAGITGANVLTF.

The V and J genes are TRBV28 and TRBJ1-1, with D unclear. Germline values: CDR1 MDHEN, CDR2 SYDVKM. This CDR3 region has 13 residues. Trimming removed 3 bases at V and 3 bases at J, with 8 bases between. The CDR3 sequence is CASSFYPYTEAFF. The CDR3 nucleotides read TGTGCCAGCAGTTTTTATCCGTACACTGAAGCTTTCTTT.

The rearrangement links TRBV7-9 to TRBJ2-7; TRBD1 is a possible D gene (5 bases). The CDR3 covers 15 residues. V lost 3 bases, J lost 0 bases, and 12 bases lay in between. CDR1 is SEHNR and CDR2 is FQNEAQ in the germline V gene (reference sequence). CDR3 in amino acids: CASSFRRESSYEQYF. CDR3 DNA sequence: TGTGCCAGCAGCTTCCGCAGGGAATCCTCCTACGAGCAGTACTTC.

This clonotype was observed a few times. The chain uses TRBV7-9 and TRBJ2-1; tentative D call: TRBD2 (6 bases). Trimming removed 4 bases from V and 5 bases from J, with 9 bases in between. Germline values: CDR1 SEHNR, CDR2 FQNEAQ (reference sequence). This CDR3 is built from 13 residues. CDR3 coding DNA: TGTGCCAGCAGCTACGGGACTCACAATGAGCAGTTCTTC. This translates into CASSYGTHNEQFF.

This clonotype was picked up many times. The rearrangement joins TRBV20-1 to TRBJ2-5; D gene unclear. The V end was cut by 0 bases, the J end by 4 bases, with 12 bases between. The germline V gene encodes CDR1 DFQATT and CDR2 SNEGSKA (reference sequence). This CDR3 region has 14 residues. The CDR3 bases are TGCAGTGCTAGAGACCTGGTAGTCGGAGAGACCCAGTACTTC. This sequence encodes CSARDLVVGETQYF.

The chain couples TRBV7-6 to TRBJ2-5; D remains ambiguous. CDR1 SGHVS and CDR2 FNYEAQ come from the germline V gene. V lost 6 bases and J lost 5, with 16 bases in between. The CDR3 sequence is 14 residues long. CDR3 region: CASSSPGLVETQYF. As DNA, the CDR3 is TGTGCCAGCAGTTCCCCGGGCCTAGTGGAGACCCAGTACTTC. The full variable domain, rest sourced from reference TRBV7-6 and TRBJ2-5, is GAGVSQSPRYKVTKRGQDVALRCDPISGHVSLYWYRQALGQGPEFLTYFNYEAQQDKSGLPNDRFSAERPEGSISTLTIQRTEQRDSAMYRCASSSPGLVETQYFGPGTRLLVL.

V gene TRBV4-1 combines with J gene TRBJ2-7; 9 nucleotides match TRBD1. This CDR3 is 15 amino acids long. The trim removed 3 bases at V and 1 base at J, leaving 4 bases unmatched. The germline V gene encodes CDR1 MGHRA and CDR2 YSYEKL. The CDR3 sequence is CASSQYRGPSYEQYF. CDR3 nucleotides: TGCGCCAGCAGCCAGTACAGGGGGCCTTCCTACGAGCAGTACTTC.